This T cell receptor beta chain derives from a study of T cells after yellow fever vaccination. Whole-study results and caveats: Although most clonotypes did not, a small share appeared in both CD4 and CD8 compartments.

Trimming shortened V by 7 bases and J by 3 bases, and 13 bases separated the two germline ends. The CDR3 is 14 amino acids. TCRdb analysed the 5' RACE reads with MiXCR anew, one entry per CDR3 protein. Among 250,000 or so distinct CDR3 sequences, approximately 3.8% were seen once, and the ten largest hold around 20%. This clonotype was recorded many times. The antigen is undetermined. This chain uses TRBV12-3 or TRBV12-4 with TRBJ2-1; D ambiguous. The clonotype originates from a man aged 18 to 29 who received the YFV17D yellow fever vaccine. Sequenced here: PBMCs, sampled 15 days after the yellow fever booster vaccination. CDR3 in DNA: TGTGCCAGCACGCGCGCCTGGGACTACAATGAGCAGTTCTTC. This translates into CASTRAWDYNEQFF.